This record covers a single TCR beta chain. The data are from a study of shared clonotypes between healthy human individuals. Deep-level settings were used for running the assay. The table came from immunoSEQ multiplex PCR; TCRdb's copy has only in-frame clones and leaves some out. The sample lists about 2.4 million clones, approximately 94% occurring once. This CDR3 region has 15 residues. Germline V CDR1 and CDR2: KGHSH, LQKENI. V shed 6 bases and J 0 bases; nucleotides not matched to a gene: 5. The sequence was obtained from a man between 18 and 35 years old in good health. The sequencing input was naive CD4+ T cells sorted from blood. Subset meaning: CD45RA+ positively selected. The chain uses TRBV18 and TRBJ1-3, with 7 bases aligning to TRBD1. The CDR3 DNA sequence: TGTGCCAGCTCCCTGGGACAGTACTCTGGAAACACCATATATTTT. Amino acids: CASSLGQYSGNTIYF. The variable domain in full, with the rest retrieved from reference TRBV18 and TRBJ1-3, is NAGVMQNPRHLVRRRGQEARLRCSPMKGHSHVYWYRQLPEEGLKFMVYLQKENIIDESGMPKERFSAEFPKEGPSILRIQQVVRGDSAAYFCASSLGQYSGNTIYFGEGSWLTVV.